The clone carrying this T cell receptor (beta chain) was recorded only once. The data derive from a study of cytomegalovirus exposure and HLA in healthy donors. PCR was performed using 60 Vbeta and 13 Jbeta primers. Sequencing used immunoSEQ multiplex PCR; TCRdb keeps in-frame clones, though not all of them. The sample consists of about 170,000 clones, 81% of them appearing once. Trimming pared 5 bases from V and 0 bases from J, leaving 10 bases between. The CDR3 is made up of 14 amino acids. Per germline, CDR1 MNHEY and CDR2 SVGAGI. V gene TRBV6-5 combines with J gene TRBJ2-5; D perhaps matches TRBD2 (5 bases). The sequence derives from a woman in her late teens or twenties in good health and CMV-seropositive. The sample was PBMCs. The CDR3 region has the DNA TGTGCCAGCAGTAGAACGGGGAACCAAGAGACCCAGTACTTC. It codes for CASSRTGNQETQYF.